These T cell receptor beta chains were read from a single sample in a study of Graves' ophthalmopathy and Graves' hyperthyroidism. TCRdb re-derived calls from the multiplex PCR reads in MiXCR, one entry per CDR3 protein. Of roughly 700,000 distinct CDR3 sequences listed, roughly 40% were seen once; the top ten hold 44%. The sequenced material came from peripheral blood. These receptors originate from an adult man with Graves' ophthalmopathy. CDR3s include the opening cysteine and the closing phenylalanine or tryptophan. Fields, in order: CDR3 length, D gene, V gene, J gene, clone size, CDR3 DNA, CDR3 protein. A D gene is named only where the DNA matches it firmly. Some rows mark clone size as missing; the rest say once, few, many or name a class of expanded clone.

>14|.|TRBV9|TRBJ1-2|.
TGTGCCAGCAGCGTATCGGGACGAAACTATGGCTACACCTTC
CASSVSGRNYGYTF
>11|.|TRBV19|TRBJ1-1|.
TGTGCCAGTAGTATCGGACAATCCGCTTTCTTT
CASSIGQSAFF
>12|.|TRBV2|TRBJ1-3|few
TGTGCCAGAGCCGGCTCTGGAAGCACCATATATTTT
CARAGSGSTIYF
>14|.|TRBV7-6|TRBJ1-4|few
TGTGCCAGCAGCTTATCATTCAGAAATGAAAAACTGTTTTTT
CASSLSFRNEKLFF
>15|.|TRBV7-2|TRBJ1-3|.
TGTGCCAGCAGATCAACGGTGGTTTCTGGAAACACCATATATTTT
CASRSTVVSGNTIYF
>16|.|TRBV29-1|TRBJ2-3|few
TGCAGCGTTGAAGGGGGAGCGAGGGGAAGCCCAGATACGCAGTATTTT
CSVEGGARGSPDTQYF
>20|TRBD1|TRBV14|TRBJ2-2|.
TGTGCCAGCAGCCAAGTTGATACGACAGGGGGTAAATGGAACACCGGGGAGCTGTTTTTT
CASSQVDTTGGKWNTGELFF
>16|.|TRBV29-1|TRBJ2-5|many
TGCAGCGTTGAAGGGGGCGGGCTTAGGGTCCAAGAGACCCAGTACTTC
CSVEGGGLRVQETQYF
>14|.|TRBV7-2|TRBJ1-1|few
TGTGCCAGCAGCTTAAATGTCGGGAACACTGAAGCTTTCTTT
CASSLNVGNTEAFF
>12|.|TRBV2|TRBJ2-5|.
TGTGCCAGCAGCTTAATGGCCGGGACCCAGTACTTC
CASSLMAGTQYF
>13|.|TRBV9|TRBJ1-6|few
TGTGCCAGCAGGGCCGACATGGATTCACCCCTCCACTTT
CASRADMDSPLHF
>17|.|TRBV7-3|TRBJ1-5|few
TGTGCCAGCAGCCAAGTTTTGGGGGTAATCGGCAATCAGCCCCAGCATTTT
CASSQVLGVIGNQPQHF
>15|.|TRBV7-9|TRBJ2-5|.
TGTGCCAGCAGCCCTGGACCGGGCCCGTCAGAGACCCAGTACTTC
CASSPGPGPSETQYF
>17|.|TRBV10-3|TRBJ1-2|.
TGTGCCAGCAGTGGACGCGGGACGGTGGGGCTATACTATGGCTACACCTTC
CASSGRGTVGLYYGYTF
>15|TRBD2|TRBV28|TRBJ2-5|.
TGTGCCAGCAGTTATCGGACTAGCGGGTTCGAGACCCAGTACTTC
CASSYRTSGFETQYF
>13|.|TRBV7-9|TRBJ2-2|.
TGTGCCAGCAGTTTACCGAACACCGGGGAGCTGTTTTTT
CASSLPNTGELFF
>14|TRBD1|TRBV20-1|TRBJ1-2|few
TGCAGTGCTAGAGAAGGGACAGGGCCCTATGGCTACACCTTC
CSAREGTGPYGYTF
>13|.|TRBV29-1|TRBJ2-2|many
TGCAGCGTTGAAAAGGAGAACACCGGGGAGCTGTTTTTT
CSVEKENTGELFF
>12|.|TRBV20-1|TRBJ2-7|.
TGCAGTGTACACTCTGACTCCTACGAGCAGTACTTC
CSVHSDSYEQYF
>14|TRBD1|TRBV9|TRBJ2-7|.
TGTGCCAGCAGCGGAACAGGGGGCGAATACGAGCAGTACTTC
CASSGTGGEYEQYF
>15|.|TRBV30|TRBJ2-7|few
TGTGCCTGGAGTGCCGTAGGGGGGTTTAACTACGAGCAGTACTTC
CAWSAVGGFNYEQYF
>14|.|TRBV7-2|TRBJ1-1|many
TGTGCCAGCAGCTTAATTGGGCAGACAACTGAAGCTTTCTTT
CASSLIGQTTEAFF
>13|TRBD1|TRBV14|TRBJ1-3|.
TGTGCCAGCAGCCGGGACAGGGAAAACACCATATATTTT
CASSRDRENTIYF
>11|TRBD1|TRBV3-1|TRBJ1-1|.
TGTGCCACGGGACAGGGAGGGGAGGCTTTCTTT
CATGQGGEAFF
>15|TRBD1|TRBV19|TRBJ1-2|many
TGTGCCAGTAGTATGGACAGGGGAGACCTCTATGGCTACACCTTC
CASSMDRGDLYGYTF
>14|TRBD1|TRBV7-2|TRBJ1-5|many
TGTGCCAGCAGCACCACAGGGGGCGATCAGCCCCAGCATTTT
CASSTTGGDQPQHF
>16|.|TRBV25-1|TRBJ2-2|.
TGTGCCAGCAGCTGGCTGTACAGGACGAACACCGGGGAGCTGTTTTTT
CASSWLYRTNTGELFF
>12|.|TRBV2|TRBJ2-7|many
TGTGCCGGCCCCAGGGAGCGGTACGAGCAGTACTTC
CAGPRERYEQYF
>14|.|TRBV7-9|TRBJ1-6|.
TGTGCCAGCAGCCCAGGTGTGAGATTTTCACCCCTCCACTTT
CASSPGVRFSPLHF
>15|TRBD1|TRBV24-1|TRBJ2-5|many
TGTGCCACCAGTGATGCCACAGGGGGAGAGGAGACCCAGTACTTC
CATSDATGGEETQYF
>16|.|TRBV12-3/TRBV12-4|TRBJ1-6|.
TGTGCCAGCAGTTTAGTTTATGCAGGGGTGGATTCACCCCTCCACTTT
CASSLVYAGVDSPLHF
>16|TRBD1|TRBV7-8|TRBJ1-5|.
TGTGCCAGCAGCAGAGAAAGACAGGGAGGCAATCAGCCCCAGCATTTT
CASSRERQGGNQPQHF
>14|.|TRBV19|TRBJ1-2|once
TGTGCCAGTAGCATGTGGAGATCGGGACATGGCTACACCTTC
CASSMWRSGHGYTF
>14|.|TRBV6-6|TRBJ1-6|few
TGTGCCAGCAGTGCATCAGTCCCCGATTCACCCCTCCACTTT
CASSASVPDSPLHF
>15|TRBD1|TRBV20-1|TRBJ2-7|.
TGCAGTGCTAGAGACACCGGGACAGGATCCTACGAGCAGTACTTC
CSARDTGTGSYEQYF
>13|.|TRBV7-7|TRBJ2-5|few
TGTGCTAGCAGCCGCCTGAATATGGAGACCCAGTACTTC
CASSRLNMETQYF
>15|TRBD1|TRBV10-3|TRBJ2-5|.
TGTGCCATCAGCCGGGGACAGGGGGCGCGAGAGACCCAGTACTTC
CAISRGQGARETQYF
>10|.|TRBV20-1|TRBJ2-5|.
TGCAGTGGTTGGCAAGAGACCCAGTACTTC
CSGWQETQYF
>16|TRBD1|TRBV27|TRBJ2-7|.
TGTGCCAGCAGTCAAGAAGGACAGGGCGACTCCTACGAGCAGTACTTC
CASSQEGQGDSYEQYF
>12|.|TRBV10-3|TRBJ1-5|few
TGTGCCAGCAGTTACCCAAATCAGCCCCAGCATTTT
CASSYPNQPQHF
>15|.|TRBV2|TRBJ2-7|few
TGTGCCAGCAGTGATTCGGCGGGACCGACCTACGAGCAGTACTTC
CASSDSAGPTYEQYF
>15|.|TRBV10-3|TRBJ2-3|many
TGTGCCATCAGTGAGTCGGGCGGAAGCGCAGATACGCAGTATTTT
CAISESGGSADTQYF